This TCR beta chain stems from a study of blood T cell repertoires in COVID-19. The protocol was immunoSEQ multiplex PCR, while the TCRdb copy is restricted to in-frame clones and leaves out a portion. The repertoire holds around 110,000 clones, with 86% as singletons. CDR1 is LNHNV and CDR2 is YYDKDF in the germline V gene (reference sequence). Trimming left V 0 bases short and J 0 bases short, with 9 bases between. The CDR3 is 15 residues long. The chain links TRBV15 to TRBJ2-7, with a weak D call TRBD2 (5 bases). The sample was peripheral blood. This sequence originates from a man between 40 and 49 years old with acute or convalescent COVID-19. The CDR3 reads CATSREMDFSYEQYF. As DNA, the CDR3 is TGTGCCACCAGCAGAGAAATGGACTTCTCCTACGAGCAGTACTTC.